These 24 T cell receptor beta chains share one sample of origin, sequenced in a study of T cell responses to AZD1222 COVID-19 vaccine. Generated by immunoSEQ multiplex PCR, the TCRdb table keeps only in-frame clones and is missing some. The data show about 110,000 clones, with about 88% seen just once and over 1.5% held by the top ten. Sequenced here: peripheral blood, sampled on day 0 of AZD1222 vaccination. These receptors came from an adult in good health.

This clone was seen a single time. This chain uses TRBV5-4 with TRBJ1-2; 9 bases map to TRBD1. The CDR3 has 14 amino acids. CDR1 and CDR2 (germline): SGHNT, YYREEE (reference sequence). The V gene end was trimmed by 4 bases and the J gene end by 6 bases; junction bases not matched to a gene: 7. CDR3 region: CASSQPGQGNGYTF. CDR3 nucleotides: TGTGCCAGCAGCCAGCCGGGACAGGGTAATGGCTACACCTTC.

This rearrangement joins TRBV6-1 to TRBJ1-1; no reliable D call. CDR3 length: 15 residues. With 2 bases removed from V and 4 bases from J, the gap between germline ends came to 14 bases. CDR1 and CDR2 (germline): MNHNS, SASEGT. As DNA, the CDR3 is TGTGCCAGCAGTGAACCCGGGGTGGGTGGCACTGAAGCTTTCTTT. Translating gives CASSEPGVGGTEAFF.

The chain couples TRBV6-5 to TRBJ1-1; no clear D gene. With 6 bases removed from V and 3 bases from J, the gap between germline ends came to 14 bases. Germline-derived CDR1 and CDR2 are MNHEY and SVGAGI. There are 14 residues in the CDR3. Written as DNA, the CDR3 is TGTGCCAGCAGGGAGAGGGTAGGGTACACTGAAGCTTTCTTT. Its translation: CASRERVGYTEAFF.

The chain recombines TRBV27 with TRBJ1-2, with TRBD1 identical over 7 bases. Germline loops: CDR1 MNHEY, CDR2 SMNVEV (reference sequence). This CDR3 spans 15 amino acids. J was trimmed by 4 bases and V by 6 bases; bases with no gene match: 11. The CDR3 region is CASSSLDRARYGYTF. CDR3 DNA sequence: TGTGCCAGCAGCTCCCTTGACAGGGCCCGCTATGGCTACACCTTC.

This clone has only one observation. The rearrangement uses TRBV12-5 and TRBJ2-7; D uncertain. The ends were cut back, 3 bases at V and 3 bases at J, with 9 bases in the middle. Germline V gene sequence: CDR1 LGHNT, CDR2 FRNRAP. The CDR3 has 13 amino acids. The CDR3 DNA reads as TGTGCTAGTGGTTTAGACACTGTCTACGAGCAGTACTTC. The encoded protein is CASGLDTVYEQYF. Combining the CDR3 with reference TRBV12-5 and TRBJ2-7 gives the whole variable domain DARVTQTPRHKVTEMGQEVTMRCQPILGHNTVFWYRQTMMQGLELLAYFRNRAPLDDSGMPKDRFSAEMPDATLATLKIQPSEPRDSAVYFCASGLDTVYEQYFGPGTRLTVT.

The chain recombines TRBV6-5 with TRBJ1-1; no clear D. The germline CDR1 and CDR2 sequences are MNHEY and SVGAGI. Trimming cost V 6 bases and J 3 bases, with 17 bases left between them. The CDR3 extends over 15 amino acids. Here the CDR3 DNA reads TGTGCCAGCAGAAAGGACCTCCGCTTGGACACTGAAGCTTTCTTT. The encoded protein is CASRKDLRLDTEAFF.

The chain joins TRBV12-3 or TRBV12-4 to TRBJ1-2, with 7 bases lining up with TRBD1. The CDR3 is 13 amino acids. V trimming: 2 bases; J trimming: 5 bases; junction bases outside the gene matches: 2. CDR3 residues: CASSLQGDYGYTF. In nucleotides, the CDR3 is TGTGCCAGCAGTTTACAGGGGGATTATGGCTACACCTTC.

This rearrangement joins TRBV27 to TRBJ1-2; D remains unclear. Germline V gene sequence: CDR1 MNHEY, CDR2 SMNVEV (reference sequence). The CDR3 contains 13 residues. V was cut by 4 bases and J by 8 bases, with 14 bases left in between. The CDR3 sequence is CASSYTGRRGYTF. The CDR3 bases are TGTGCCAGCAGTTATACCGGACGCCGGGGCTACACCTTC.

The gene calls are TRBV9 and TRBJ2-7; D might be TRBD2 (6 bases). Germline V CDR1 and CDR2: SGDLS, YYNGEE. Trimming removed 4 bases from V and 0 bases from J, with 23 bases in between. This CDR3 comprises 18 residues. CDR3 region: CASSSDFVAGTYSYEQYF. The CDR3 DNA is TGTGCCAGCAGCTCAGATTTCGTGGCGGGGACCTACTCCTACGAGCAGTACTTC.

The V call is TRBV30, the J call TRBJ2-3; 7 nucleotides match TRBD2. This CDR3 has 10 residues. Trimming cost V 1 base and J 11 bases; bases outside gene matches: 0. CDR1 and CDR2 from the germline V gene are GTSNPN and SVGIG (reference sequence). The CDR3 region is CAWSAGGQYF. The CDR3 DNA sequence: TGTGCCTGGAGTGCGGGGGGGCAGTATTTT.

This clone was detected a few times. The J gene is TRBJ2-2, the V gene TRBV3-1 (or the pseudogene TRBV3-2); no clear D gene. V shed 1 base and J shed 6 bases, with 0 bases lying between them. The V gene's germline CDR1 is LGHDT and CDR2 YNNKEL (reference sequence). The CDR3 loop spans 11 amino acids. The CDR3 nucleotides are TGTGCCAGCAGCCAAGCCGGGGAGCTGTTTTTT. Encoded protein: CASSQAGELFF.

In this sample, this clone turned up once. The chain joins TRBV7-9 to TRBJ2-1; 15 bases align to TRBD2. Germline CDR1 SEHNR, CDR2 FQNEAQ (reference sequence). The J segment lost 8 bases and the V segment lost 5 bases, leaving 13 bases of the junction unmatched. This CDR3 has 18 residues. The CDR3 DNA is TGTGCCAGCAGCGCTTGGACTAGCGGGAGGGCCCACCGGGATGAGCAGTTCTTC. This sequence encodes CASSAWTSGRAHRDEQFF.

In nucleotides, the CDR3 is TGTGCCAGCAGCTTAGACAGGGACCAAGAGACCCAGTACTTC. Translating it yields CASSLDRDQETQYF. The chain is built from TRBV11-3 and TRBJ2-5; D perhaps matches TRBD1 (5 bases). The CDR3 sequence is 14 residues long. Germline CDR1 and CDR2: SGHNT and YENEEA. Trimming took 0 bases from V and 0 from J, leaving 5 bases between them.

CDR3 loop: CSVRTVNTEAFF. Here the CDR3 DNA reads TGCAGCGTGAGGACGGTAAACACTGAAGCTTTCTTT. The chain uses TRBV29-1 and TRBJ1-1; D unresolved. The CDR3 covers 12 residues. Trimming cost V 6 bases and J 2 bases, with 10 bases left between them. The germline V gene has CDR1 SQVTM and CDR2 ANQGSEA.

The chain employs TRBV5-4 and TRBJ1-1; D unclear. Trimming took off 4 bases at V and 10 bases at J, with 14 bases between the two ends. The length of the CDR3 is 12 residues. In germline, CDR1 is SGHNT, CDR2 YYREEE (reference sequence). CDR3 in DNA: TGTGCCAGCAGCCCTTCCGACGGGGTAGCTTTCTTT. It specifies CASSPSDGVAFF. Full variable domain (outside the CDR3, taken from reference TRBV5-4 and TRBJ1-1): ETGVTQSPTHLIKTRGQQVTLRCSSQSGHNTVSWYQQALGQGPQFIFQYYREEENGRGNFPPRFSGLQFPNYSSELNVNALELDDSALYLCASSPSDGVAFFGQGTRLTVV.

This chain uses TRBV7-8 with TRBJ2-5; 8 positions agree with TRBD2. V was clipped by 4 bases and J by 5 bases; unmatched bases: 6. Germline CDR1 SGHVS, CDR2 FQNEAQ. This CDR3 has 14 amino acids. The chain's CDR3 is CASSYTGGRETQYF. The CDR3 region has the DNA TGTGCCAGCAGCTACACGGGGGGGCGGGAGACCCAGTACTTC.

The V call is TRBV29-1, the J call TRBJ1-6; weak D call: TRBD1 (6 bases). Trimming removed 6 bases at V and 7 bases at J, with 16 bases between. There are 14 residues in the CDR3. Germline V CDR1 and CDR2: SQVTM, ANQGSEA. The CDR3 bases are TGCAGCGTCAAGCCCCCGGGGGCCAATTCACCCCTCCACTTT. Residues: CSVKPPGANSPLHF.

This chain joins TRBV29-1 and TRBJ2-2; D unclear. The CDR3 runs 11 residues. CDR1 SQVTM and CDR2 ANQGSEA come from the germline V gene. Deletions cut 4 bases from V and 5 bases from J, with 5 bases between. The CDR3 region has the DNA TGCAGCGTTGGTGGAACCGGGGAGCTGTTTTTT. It encodes CSVGGTGELFF.

This clone was counted a few times. V gene TRBV11-2 combines with J gene TRBJ2-5; 7 nucleotides align to TRBD2. The CDR3 has 16 amino acids. The germline V gene encodes CDR1 SGHAT and CDR2 FQNNGV. The V segment lost 3 bases and the J segment 2 bases; nucleotides outside the gene matches: 9. CDR3 DNA: TGTGCCAGCAGCTTTCTAGCGGAGACCCCTCAAGAGACCCAGTACTTC. It yields the protein CASSFLAETPQETQYF.

The chain uses TRBV19 and TRBJ1-6; tentative D call: TRBD1 (5 bases). The CDR3 is made up of 16 amino acids. V lost 5 bases and J 8 bases, leaving 19 bases between the germline ends. Germline loops: CDR1 LNHDA, CDR2 SQIVND (reference sequence). CDR3 nucleotide sequence: TGTGCCAGTAGTCCTGCTCCGGGACCCAGTGATTCACCCCTCCACTTT. It is translated as CASSPAPGPSDSPLHF.

The V gene is TRBV23-1, the J gene TRBJ2-7; the D gene is possibly TRBD2 (6 bases). TRBV23-1 is filed as an ORF, its function uncertain. Trimming removed 5 bases from V and 0 bases from J, with 14 bases in between. The CDR3 has 15 amino acids. The CDR3 loop is CASSSPGLNSYEQYF. CDR3 DNA sequence: TGCGCCAGCAGTTCTCCGGGACTGAACTCCTACGAGCAGTACTTC.

The V gene is TRBV2, the J gene TRBJ2-7; 16 nucleotides align to TRBD2. Germline values: CDR1 SNHLY, CDR2 FYNNEI. CDR3 length: 19 amino acids. V lost 2 bases and J lost 6; bases outside the gene matches: 13. The CDR3 spells CASSERGLAGGPSFSEQYF. CDR3 nucleotides: TGTGCCAGCAGTGAAAGGGGACTAGCGGGAGGGCCGTCCTTTAGCGAGCAGTACTTC.

V and J are TRBV7-9 and TRBJ2-3; D is undetermined. Looked up from germline, CDR1 is SEHNR and CDR2 is FQNEAQ (reference sequence). This CDR3 has 13 amino acids. V was clipped by 5 bases and J by 0 bases, with 6 bases between them. CDR3 sequence reads: CASSLPSTDTQYF. The CDR3 coding sequence is TGTGCCAGCAGCCTCCCAAGCACAGATACGCAGTATTTT.

V is TRBV19 and J is TRBJ2-1; TRBD1 matches 8 bases. This CDR3 contains 15 residues. Germline lookup yields CDR1 LNHDA and CDR2 SQIVND (reference sequence). V was clipped by 7 bases and J by 16 bases; unmatched bases: 21. CDR3: CASNPGDRINKVSFF. CDR3 DNA: TGTGCCAGTAACCCCGGGGACAGGATCAATAAGGTGTCTTTCTTC. Supplemented by reference TRBV19 and TRBJ2-1, the full variable domain reads DGGITQSPKYLFRKEGQNVTLSCEQNLNHDAMYWYRQDPGQGLRLIYYSQIVNDFQKGDIAEGYSVSREKKESFPLTVTSAQKNPTAFYLCASNPGDRINKVSFFGPGTRLTVL.